This T cell receptor beta chain was found in a study of beta chain features in type 1 diabetes. Background on the study: Patients and healthy donors were similar in age, gender and cell yields.

Study-level results: Moderate but significant shortening of TCRB CDR3s was recorded in all four CD4+ subsets from Type 1 diabetes patients. The naive, central memory and Treg TCRB repertoires of patients appeared to be more similar to one another than those of healthy donors.

Of note for this clone: No antigen is known for it.

All of the isolated RNA was reverse transcribed, so expressed TCRB transcripts were sequenced. Naive, central memory and regulatory T cell samples averaged roughly 3.6 million immunoSEQ reads each. Clones were sequenced by immunoSEQ multiplex PCR, and TCRdb holds only the in-frame ones, with some missing. The repertoire holds about 230,000 clones, with 16% as singletons. Germline V CDR1 and CDR2: MDHEN, SYDVKM. CDR3 length: 12 amino acids. V was pared by 7 bases and J by 8 bases, with 15 bases between. The TCR was taken from a young man with type 1 diabetes. The chain links TRBV28 to TRBJ2-7; D gene uncertain. What was sequenced was naive CD4+ T cells from blood. For the CDR3, the DNA is TGTGCCAGCAAGTTGGCGGCTGAACAGCAGTACTTC. Its protein product is CASKLAAEQQYF.